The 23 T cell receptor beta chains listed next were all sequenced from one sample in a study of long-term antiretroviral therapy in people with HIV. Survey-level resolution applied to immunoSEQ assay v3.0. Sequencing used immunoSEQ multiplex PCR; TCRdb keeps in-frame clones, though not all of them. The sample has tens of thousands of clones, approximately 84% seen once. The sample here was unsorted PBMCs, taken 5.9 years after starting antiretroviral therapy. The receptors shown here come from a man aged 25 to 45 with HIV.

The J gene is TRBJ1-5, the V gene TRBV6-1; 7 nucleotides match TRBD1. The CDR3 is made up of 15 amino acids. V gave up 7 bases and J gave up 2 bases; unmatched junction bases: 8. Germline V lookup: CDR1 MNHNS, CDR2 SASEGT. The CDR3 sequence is CASIEGAAGNQPQHF. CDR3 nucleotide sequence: TGTGCCAGCATCGAGGGGGCCGCCGGCAATCAGCCCCAGCATTTT.

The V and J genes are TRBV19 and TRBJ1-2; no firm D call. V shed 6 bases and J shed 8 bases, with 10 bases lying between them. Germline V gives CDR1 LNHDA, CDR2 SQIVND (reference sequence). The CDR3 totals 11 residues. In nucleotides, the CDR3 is TGTGCCAGTAGGCAGGCCGGAGGCTACACCTTC. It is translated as CASRQAGGYTF.

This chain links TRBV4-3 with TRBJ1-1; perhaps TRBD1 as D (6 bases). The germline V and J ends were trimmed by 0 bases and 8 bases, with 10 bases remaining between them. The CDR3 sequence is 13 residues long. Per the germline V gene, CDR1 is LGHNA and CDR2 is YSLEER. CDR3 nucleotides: TGCGCCAGCAGCCAAGATCGGAGGGGGGAAGCTTTCTTT. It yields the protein CASSQDRRGEAFF.

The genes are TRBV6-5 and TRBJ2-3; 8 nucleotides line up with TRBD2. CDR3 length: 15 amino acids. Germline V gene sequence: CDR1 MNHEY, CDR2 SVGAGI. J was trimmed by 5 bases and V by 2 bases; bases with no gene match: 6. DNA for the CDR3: TGTGCCAGCAGTTACGTAGCGGGACGGGTAGATACGCAGTATTTT. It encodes CASSYVAGRVDTQYF.

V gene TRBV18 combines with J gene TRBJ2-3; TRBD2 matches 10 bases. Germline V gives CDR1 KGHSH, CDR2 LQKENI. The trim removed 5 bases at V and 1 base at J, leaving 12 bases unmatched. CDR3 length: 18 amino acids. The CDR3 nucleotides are TGTGCCAGCTCAAGACGCCTAGCGGGAGCCCACGGCACAGATACGCAGTATTTT. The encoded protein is CASSRRLAGAHGTDTQYF.

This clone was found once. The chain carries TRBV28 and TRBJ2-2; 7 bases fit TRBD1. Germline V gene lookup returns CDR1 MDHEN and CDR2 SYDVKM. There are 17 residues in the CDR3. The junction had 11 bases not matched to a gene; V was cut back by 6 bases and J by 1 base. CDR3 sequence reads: CASRRDTGAQNTGELFF. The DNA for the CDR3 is TGTGCCAGCAGAAGGGACACAGGGGCCCAGAACACCGGGGAGCTGTTTTTT.

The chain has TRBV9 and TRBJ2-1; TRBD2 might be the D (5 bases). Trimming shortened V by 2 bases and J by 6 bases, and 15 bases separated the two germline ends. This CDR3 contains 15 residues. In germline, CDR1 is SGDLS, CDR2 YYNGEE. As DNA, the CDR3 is TGTGCCAGCAGCGTGGGGAGTCCATCTACCAATGAGCAGTTCTTC. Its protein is CASSVGSPSTNEQFF.

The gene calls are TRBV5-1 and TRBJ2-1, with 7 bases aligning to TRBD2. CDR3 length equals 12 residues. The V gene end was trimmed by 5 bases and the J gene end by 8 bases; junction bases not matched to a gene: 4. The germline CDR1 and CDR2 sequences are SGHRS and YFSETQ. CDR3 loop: CASRREGYEQFF. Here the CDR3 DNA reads TGCGCCAGCAGAAGGGAGGGATATGAGCAGTTCTTC.

CDR3 sequence (DNA): TGTGCCAGCAGCTTGCGACAGGCCACCTCTGGAAACACCATATATTTT. It is translated as CASSLRQATSGNTIYF. The rearrangement joins TRBV5-4 to TRBJ1-3, with D possibly matching TRBD1 (6 bases). CDR3 length: 16 residues. Per germline, CDR1 SGHNT and CDR2 YYREEE (reference sequence). V lost 1 base and J 0 bases, leaving 11 bases between the germline ends.

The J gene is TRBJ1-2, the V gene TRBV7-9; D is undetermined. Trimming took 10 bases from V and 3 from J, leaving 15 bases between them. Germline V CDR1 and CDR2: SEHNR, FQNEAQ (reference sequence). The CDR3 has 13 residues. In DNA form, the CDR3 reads TGTGCCATCAGAAACCCCGAGGACTATGGCTACACCTTC. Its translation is CAIRNPEDYGYTF.

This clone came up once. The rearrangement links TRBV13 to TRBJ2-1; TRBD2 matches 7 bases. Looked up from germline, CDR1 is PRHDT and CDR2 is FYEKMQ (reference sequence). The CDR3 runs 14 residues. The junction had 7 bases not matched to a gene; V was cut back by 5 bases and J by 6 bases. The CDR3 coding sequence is TGTGCCAGCAGCCTTCGGGTAGCGGGCAATGAGCAGTTCTTC. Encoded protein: CASSLRVAGNEQFF.

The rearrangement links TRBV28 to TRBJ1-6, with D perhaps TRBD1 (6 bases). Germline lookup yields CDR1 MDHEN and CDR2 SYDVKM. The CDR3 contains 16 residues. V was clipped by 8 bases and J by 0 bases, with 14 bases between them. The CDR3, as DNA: TGTGCCAGCGGATGGCAGGGGAGCTCCTATAATTCACCCCTCCACTTT. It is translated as CASGWQGSSYNSPLHF.

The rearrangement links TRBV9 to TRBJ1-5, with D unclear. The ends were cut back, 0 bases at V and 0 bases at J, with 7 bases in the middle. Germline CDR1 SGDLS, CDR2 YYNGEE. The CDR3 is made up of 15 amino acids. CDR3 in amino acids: CASSVAGYSNQPQHF. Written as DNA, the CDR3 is TGTGCCAGCAGCGTAGCGGGGTATAGCAATCAGCCCCAGCATTTT.

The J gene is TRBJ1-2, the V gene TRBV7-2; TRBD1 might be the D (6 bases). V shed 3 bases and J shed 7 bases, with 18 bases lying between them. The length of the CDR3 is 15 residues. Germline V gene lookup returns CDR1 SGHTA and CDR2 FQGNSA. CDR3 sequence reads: CASSLTLGGGSGYTF. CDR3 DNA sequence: TGTGCCAGCAGCTTGACCCTCGGAGGGGGAAGTGGCTACACCTTC.

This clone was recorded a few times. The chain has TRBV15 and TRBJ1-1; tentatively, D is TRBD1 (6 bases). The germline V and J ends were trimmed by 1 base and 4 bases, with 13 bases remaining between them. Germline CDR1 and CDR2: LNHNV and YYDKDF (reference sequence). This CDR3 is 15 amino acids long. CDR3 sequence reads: CATSRAPGETTEAFF. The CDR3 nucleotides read TGTGCCACCAGCAGAGCTCCAGGGGAGACCACTGAAGCTTTCTTT.

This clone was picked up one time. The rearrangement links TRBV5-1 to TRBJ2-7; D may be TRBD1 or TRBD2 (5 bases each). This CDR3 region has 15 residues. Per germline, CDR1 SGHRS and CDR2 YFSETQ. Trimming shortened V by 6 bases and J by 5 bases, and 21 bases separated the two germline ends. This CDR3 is CASTTGTAFDNEQYF. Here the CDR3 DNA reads TGCGCCAGCACCACCGGGACCGCCTTTGACAACGAGCAGTACTTC.

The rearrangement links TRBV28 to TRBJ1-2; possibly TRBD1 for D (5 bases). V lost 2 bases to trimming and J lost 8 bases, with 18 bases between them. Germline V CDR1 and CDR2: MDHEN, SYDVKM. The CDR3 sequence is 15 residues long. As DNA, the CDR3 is TGTGCCAGCAGTTTAGAGACAGTGGTTCCATGGGGCTACACCTTC. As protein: CASSLETVVPWGYTF.

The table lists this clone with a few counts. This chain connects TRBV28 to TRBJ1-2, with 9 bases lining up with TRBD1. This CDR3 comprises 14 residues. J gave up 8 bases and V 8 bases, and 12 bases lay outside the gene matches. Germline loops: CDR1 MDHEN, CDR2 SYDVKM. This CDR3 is CASGAGTGRSGYTF. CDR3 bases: TGTGCCAGCGGCGCCGGGACAGGGCGGAGCGGCTACACCTTC.

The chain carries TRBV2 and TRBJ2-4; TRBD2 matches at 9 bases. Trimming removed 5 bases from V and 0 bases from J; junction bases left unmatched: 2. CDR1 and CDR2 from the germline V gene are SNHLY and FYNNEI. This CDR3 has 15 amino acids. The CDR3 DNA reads TGTGCCAGCAGTTTAGCGGGGGTAGCCAAAAACATTCAGTACTTC. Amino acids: CASSLAGVAKNIQYF.

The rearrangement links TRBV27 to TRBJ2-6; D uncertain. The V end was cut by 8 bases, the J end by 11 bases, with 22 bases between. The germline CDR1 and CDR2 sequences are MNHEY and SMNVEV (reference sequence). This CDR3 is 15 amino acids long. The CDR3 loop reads CASSSYGPTSHVLTF. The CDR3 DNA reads TGTGCCAGCTCTAGTTATGGCCCAACCTCCCACGTCCTGACTTTC. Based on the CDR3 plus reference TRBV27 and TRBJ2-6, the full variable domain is EAQVTQNPRYLITVTGKKLTVTCSQNMNHEYMSWYRQDPGLGLRQIYYSMNVEVTDKGDVPEGYKVSRKEKRNFPLILESPSPNQTSLYFCASSSYGPTSHVLTFGAGSRLTVL.

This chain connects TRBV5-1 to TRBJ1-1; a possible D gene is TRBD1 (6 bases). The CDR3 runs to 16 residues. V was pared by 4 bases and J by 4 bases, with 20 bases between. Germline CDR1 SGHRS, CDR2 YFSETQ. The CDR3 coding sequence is TGCGCCAGCAGCGCCGTGGGGCGGCAGGGGACCACTGAAGCTTTCTTT. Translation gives CASSAVGRQGTTEAFF.

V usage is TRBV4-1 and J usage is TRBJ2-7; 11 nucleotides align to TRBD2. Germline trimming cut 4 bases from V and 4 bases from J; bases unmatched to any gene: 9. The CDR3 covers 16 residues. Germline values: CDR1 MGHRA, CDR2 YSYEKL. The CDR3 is CASSPEPGLAVYEQYF. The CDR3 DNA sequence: TGCGCCAGCAGCCCGGAACCGGGACTAGCGGTATACGAGCAGTACTTC.

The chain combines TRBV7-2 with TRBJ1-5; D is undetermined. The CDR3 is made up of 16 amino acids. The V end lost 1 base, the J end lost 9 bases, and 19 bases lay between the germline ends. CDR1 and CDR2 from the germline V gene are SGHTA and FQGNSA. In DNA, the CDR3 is TGTGCCAGCAGCTTAGGGGTAGCCCAACCATCGATGCCCCAGCATTTT. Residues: CASSLGVAQPSMPQHF. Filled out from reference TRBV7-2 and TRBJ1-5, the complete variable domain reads GAGVSQSPSNKVTEKGKDVELRCDPISGHTALYWYRQSLGQGLEFLIYFQGNSAPDKSGLPSDRFSAERTGGSVSTLTIQRTQQEDSAVYLCASSLGVAQPSMPQHFGDGTRLSIL.